This T cell receptor (beta chain) stems from a study of blood T cell repertoires in COVID-19 (TCRdb year 2020). Regarding the study in general: Samples covering the acute and convalescent phases of COVID-19 were provided by collaborators in the United States, Italy and Spain. Deeply sampled blood TCRbeta repertoires from subjects exposed to, actively infected with, or recovered from COVID-19 were included in the dataset. A de-identified subject ID, COVID-19 status, age in years and sex were almost always included in the sample metadata. The prospective study material was composed of cDNA or gDNA derived from T cells, B-cell-depleted T cells, or PBMCs. Where available, HLA class I and class II types were taken from metadata supplied by the sample provider and were not determined by assay-based typing. The samples were drawn from the first 160 participants of the ongoing ImmuneRACE study and from 1,254 subjects provided by 6 global collaborators. The repertoires were made available in a free public database intended to serve as a resource for research on the immune response to SARS-CoV-2. What the work shows at the level of the full study, not this receptor alone: The quantity of clinical and demographic metadata differed by source and by participant and was supplied without curation.

Whole blood was collected in K2EDTA tubes by collaborating institutions according to the institutions' own protocols. For TCRbeta analysis, collaborators shipped samples as frozen whole blood, isolated PBMCs, or DNA extracted from either of those sample types. TCRbeta CDR3 regions were amplified from genomic DNA using the immunoSEQ Assay, a bias-controlled multiplex PCR. The study's processing was this. Within the assay, amplification of reference gene primers was used to estimate how many nucleated cells each sample contained. To quantify the absolute abundance of each unique TCRbeta CDR3 rearrangement, sequence reads were collapsed and filtered. For each sample, productive Simpson clonality was calculated by taking the square root of Simpson's diversity index across productive rearrangements. Not all clones reach the TCRdb copy of this immuneACCESS table, which keeps in-frame sequences only. Checked studies attribute under half of the gap to unresolved V genes and leave the rest unexplained. The V and J calls and clone size are taken from that table; D and trimming were inferred from the DNA. For this sample the table gives 100,000 or so clones, of which around 83% were detected only once. The top ten constitute 2% to 2.5% of the sample.

Measured from the cysteine to the phenylalanine, the CDR3 is 16 residues long. Only the CDR3 part of the read is kept: 48 bases, read in frame from the first base. The junction shows trimming of 2 bases on V and 7 bases on J, and the gene matches do not reach 13 bases of it. Per the germline V gene, SGHTA is the CDR1 and FQGNSA is the CDR2. Note on this clone: The target of this receptor is not known. It has no much larger one-base neighbor in the sample; base qualities were not kept.

This TCR was recovered from a human donor in a cohort sampled during active COVID-19. Source material: peripheral blood. The chain links TRBV7-2 with TRBJ1-2, with TRBD1 identical over 7 junction bases. In nucleotides, the sequence is TGTGCCAGCAGCTTAACGGGTACAGGGGTTGATGGTGGCTACACCTTC. It translates as CASSLTGTGVDGGYTF.